This entry concerns a single TCR beta chain. Its recognized antigen is unknown. No per-base quality is available; no much larger clone lies one base away. Within the sample, other DNA sequences also encode this same CDR3. This record comes from a study of cytomegalovirus exposure and HLA in healthy donors (dated by TCRdb to 2016 to 2017). Study-level background: According to an earlier analysis of 587 of the donors, roughly 180 million T cells yielded 117 million unique TCR beta sequences and 276 Gb of sequence data. An early release that covered around 590 HLA-typed donors contained approximately 300 gigabases of sequencing data and 75 million to 100 million unique TCR sequences. Of the roughly 430 genotyped donors, roughly 85% fell in the genetic ancestry cluster associated with self-reported Caucasian donors. The study aimed to test whether signatures of past pathogen exposure could be identified by cataloging public T cell receptors. Using immunosequencing, the study profiled T cell repertoires from approximately 700 subjects and related those repertoires to cytomegalovirus serostatus. In addition to the first cohort of approximately 650 subjects, a separate validation cohort of 130 or so different subjects was used. To predict cytomegalovirus infection status, the study combined high-throughput TCR immunosequencing, statistical association of individual TCRs with disease status, and machine learning. A later analysis re-analyzed previously published TCR beta repertoires from 660 or so donors and added high-resolution HLA genotyping to study TCR occurrence patterns. In the later analysis, no new phenotypic data were used to find candidate immune exposures; instead, reliance was placed on TCR beta sequences and their occurrence across donors. In an earlier analysis of roughly 600 of the donors, high-throughput TCR beta sequencing was used to judge whether each TCR beta V gene segment behaved as functional or pseudogenic. Alongside the repertoire data, information on donor age, sex, ethnicity and CMV serostatus was compiled. A later genetic analysis used genome-wide SNP genotypes for about 60% of the roughly 700 donors, treating that subset as a discovery cohort. Every discovery cohort repertoire had been produced on one sequencing platform. HLA typing covered class I and class II loci at four-digit resolution. Typing coverage varied by locus: about 620-630 donors for A, B, C, DRB1 and DQB1; some 520 for DQA1; approximately 570 for DPA1; roughly 450 for DPB1. Roughly 5 DR-DQ haplotypes were handled as single units for association and clustering because linkage in the cohort was strong. Across approximately 400 genotyped donors of the cohort, an average of 235,054 unique TCR beta nucleotide sequences per donor were sequenced, and approximately 17% of those sequences were non-productive.

The library was obtained by the immunoSEQ multiplex PCR assay. For the multiplex PCR, a mixture combining 60 forward primers for TCR Vbeta segments and 13 reverse primers for TCR Jbeta segments was used. Amplification of the CDR3 region of rearranged TCR beta genes was performed with a multiplex PCR assay on genomic DNA. Amplified TCR beta libraries were sequenced as 87-base-pair reads on the Illumina HiSeq System. In the original analysis: In a later analysis, about 80 million unique TCR beta chains were counted across the roughly 670 repertoires, and roughly 9.9 million of these chains were shared by at least two donors. Raw reads were error-corrected and collapsed into unique sequences with a nearest-neighbor algorithm that merged closely related sequences to remove PCR and sequencing errors. To assign V, D and J gene segments, CDR3 sequences were aligned to IMGT reference sequences. For a sequence to be retained, a match of at least six nucleotides was required to both a V gene segment and a J gene segment. A rearrangement counted as productive if the CDR3 had no stop codons and remained in frame with V and J, and every other rearrangement counted as non-productive. Following IMGT convention, CDR3 was defined as the stretch from the second conserved V-encoded cysteine to the conserved J-encoded phenylalanine. Sequences without an unambiguous match to a single V gene segment were excluded from the earlier analysis of about 600 of the donors. An earlier analysis of a few hundred of the donors classified V segments as functional when productive rearrangements were above 56.7% and as segregating when the standard deviation between donors was above 5%. A statistical classification framework was developed to diagnose cytomegalovirus status using the catalog of TCR beta chain sequences. V and J gene assignment, in a later analysis, came from comparing TCR nucleotide sequences with IMGT/GENE-DB human TR gene sequences. In a later analysis, CDR3 sequences and most-parsimonious VDJ recombination scenarios were assigned using the TCRdist pipeline. In a later analysis, every TCR beta chain was defined by the combination of its CDR3 amino acid sequence and its V-gene family, and reads without a unique V-gene family were dropped. In a later analysis, some 600 highly shared, low-generation-probability nucleotide sequences were removed to address suspected cross-contamination and a sequencing artifact. In a later analysis, a clonal expansion index for each public chain was calculated from normalized within-repertoire ranks of inferred template counts. Generation probabilities in a later analysis came from a VDJ recombination model fitted to out-of-frame rearrangements, and those results were checked against IGoR. In a later analysis, TCR-TCR, TCR-HLA and TCR-CMV co-occurrence was scored with hypergeometric tests, and a repertoire-size bias correction was applied to TCR pairs. In a later analysis, false discovery rates were estimated by permuting HLA or CMV assignments 20 times. In a later analysis, co-occurring TCRs were grouped using DBSCAN, and TCRdist sequence similarity was added for clustering within HLA-allele-positive subsets. Repertoires with fewer than 30,000 or more than 120,000 public chains, plus five repertoires with anomalous nucleotide sharing, were excluded from co-occurrence clustering. Here the immuneACCESS table is served through TCRdb, limited to in-frame sequences with V and J called. Missing clones are a known gap in these copies; in checked studies unresolved V genes cover under half, and the rest lacks a known reason. D and trimming were read from the DNA, whereas the V and J calls and clone size are those reported in that table. Recorded for this sample are around 130,000 clones; over 75% of them occurred a single time. The top ten clones comprise roughly 1.5% of the sample.

CDR1 and CDR2, per the germline V gene (reference sequence), are LNHDA and SQIVND. V trim: 3 bases; J trim: 5 bases; unmatched bases: 5. Reading from cysteine to phenylalanine, the CDR3 counts 14 amino acids. The retained sequence is limited to the CDR3, 42 bases, with the frame set at the first base. The cohort consisted of 666 healthy bone marrow donors. Cohort members were all nominally healthy when sampled, although unrecorded immune exposures were likely present. The donor tested CMV seronegative and was one of the 352 seronegative cohort members. Each donor provided a peripheral blood sample, and peripheral blood mononuclear cells were used for TCR beta sequencing. The Qiagen DNeasy Blood Extraction Kit was used to extract genomic DNA from the blood cell samples. The full study reports these points: A later analysis found that most CMV-associated TCR beta chains appeared HLA-restricted, with HLA associations seemingly driven largely by CMV exposure. According to the authors, the approach could potentially be generalized to other disease states and immunological phenotypes. Because some donors lacked HLA typing at each locus, the association tests relied only on the typed subset. According to a later analysis, TCR association rates differed among HLA loci, with DRB1 alleles showing the most associated TCRs and HLA-C alleles showing the fewest. Linkage disequilibrium might explain the correlated functional status among segregating V segments, but an unknown experimental factor could not be ruled out. In the study, approximately 150 TCR beta chains were listed as associated with cytomegalovirus. When HLA alleles, especially DR and DQ, strongly co-occurred, TCR associations were difficult to assign to individual alleles. A further reported finding was that TCR beta sequences accurately predicted the HLA-A and HLA-B alleles for most subjects in the first cohort. The classifier was reported to diagnose cytomegalovirus status with high specificity and sensitivity in both the original cohort and the validation cohort. Some IMGT-functional V segments, including TRBV6-2 and TRBV6-3, could not be told apart with the 87-base-pair reads, so those segments were excluded. In a later analysis, some 17,000 TCR beta sequences were associated with specific HLA alleles at a false discovery rate of 0.05. An earlier analysis of approximately 570 of the donors showed that most TCR beta V segments appeared in productive rearrangements either about 87% or about 30% of the time, which broadly matched IMGT annotations. Most TCR sequences were seen in very few donors, while some public TCRs were found in many individuals. CMV serostatus was the only immune exposure information available for the cohort. In this cohort, only TCR beta chains were sequenced, and detectable features were limited by the absence of alpha or paired-chain data. A later genetic analysis associated a missense DCLRE1C variant with V-gene and J-gene trimming of TCR beta chains, and an independent cohort replicated the association. Because counts were too low, about 17 rarely observed V segments, including chromosome 9 orphons, were excluded from the earlier analysis of 587 of the donors. In vitro tests confirmed that a few of the cytomegalovirus-associated TCR beta chains recognize cytomegalovirus antigens. A later genetic analysis reported fewer N-insertions in productive TCRs among donors in an Asian-associated ancestry cluster than the roughly 690-donor mean. According to a later analysis, parvovirus B19, influenza, CMV and Epstein-Barr virus appeared linked to several top co-occurrence clusters. A group of highly shared sequence variants was considered likely to be a technical artifact of the sequencing pipeline. Sequencing depth was assumed to be roughly uniform across donors in the presence/absence analyses, though that assumption may not hold. In a later analysis, HLA-associated TCR beta chains were found to be more clonally expanded and to have lower generation probabilities than equally common non-associated chains.

This clonotype was obtained from a woman between 18 and 29 years old in good health and CMV-seronegative. The chain is made from TRBV19 and TRBJ1-1, with 8 middle bases fitting TRBD1. Sequenced input: PBMCs. The CDR3 here reads CASSIGQGRTEAFF. The DNA sequence is as follows: TGTGCCAGTAGTATCGGACAGGGCCGGACTGAAGCTTTCTTT.